This TCR beta chain originates from a study of cytomegalovirus exposure and HLA in healthy donors (dated by TCRdb to about 2017). Regarding the study in general: In an earlier analysis of about 560 of the donors, around 290 Gb of sequence data and 90 million to 120 million unique TCR beta sequences from about 190 million T cells were reported. The T cell repertoires of around 670 subjects were profiled by immunosequencing and related to cytomegalovirus serostatus. Among almost 400 genotyped donors of the cohort, an average of around 240,000 unique TCR beta nucleotide sequences were sequenced per donor, 15% to 20% of them non-productive. A later analysis re-examined previously published TCR beta repertoires from about 700 donors and added high-resolution HLA genotyping to investigate patterns of TCR occurrence. In the later analysis, no new phenotypic data were used to find candidate immune exposures; instead, reliance was placed on TCR beta sequences and their occurrence across donors. The aim of the study was to test whether cataloging public T cell receptors could identify signatures of past pathogen exposure. Besides the first cohort of 550 to 750 subjects, a separate validation cohort made up of 120 different subjects was used. Typing coverage differed by locus: A, B, C, DRB1 and DQB1 were typed in about 629-640 donors, DQA1 in roughly 510, DPA1 in approximately 610, and DPB1 in just under 480. HLA typing included class I and class II loci at four-digit resolution. Roughly 5 DR-DQ haplotypes were handled as single units for association and clustering, since linkage in the cohort was strong. An earlier analysis of 587 of the donors applied high-throughput TCR beta sequencing to assess whether each TCR beta V gene segment acted as functional or pseudogenic. To predict cytomegalovirus infection status, the study brought together high-throughput TCR immunosequencing, statistical association of individual TCRs with disease status, and machine learning. An early release that covered several hundred HLA-typed donors contained approximately 300 gigabases of sequencing data and 65 million to 100 million unique TCR sequences. Among the roughly 400 genotyped donors, around 81% belonged to the genetic ancestry cluster associated with self-reported Caucasian donors. A later genetic analysis used genome-wide SNP genotypes for about 65% of the roughly 700 donors, treating that subset as a discovery cohort. Donor age, sex, ethnicity and CMV serostatus were compiled together with the repertoire data. Every repertoire in the discovery cohort had been generated on one and the same sequencing platform.

Broader findings and caveats from the paper: Because counts were too low, about 18 rarely observed V segments, including chromosome 9 orphons, were left out of the earlier analysis of some 600 of the donors. A further reported finding was that TCR beta sequences accurately predicted the HLA-A and HLA-B alleles for most subjects in the first cohort. The presence/absence analyses assumed that sequencing depth was roughly uniform across donors, and that assumption may not be true. Because HLA typing was missing for some donors at each locus, association tests included only the typed subset. A later analysis found that HLA-associated TCR beta chains were more clonally expanded and had lower generation probabilities than equally common non-associated chains. According to a later analysis, most CMV-associated TCR beta chains appeared to be HLA-restricted, and the HLA associations seemed to be driven largely by CMV exposure. According to a later analysis, TCR association rates differed among HLA loci, with DRB1 alleles showing the most associated TCRs and HLA-C alleles showing the fewest. A total of fewer than 200 TCR beta chains were listed by the study as associated with cytomegalovirus. Some IMGT-functional V segments, including TRBV6-2 and TRBV6-3, could not be told apart with the 87-base-pair reads, so those segments were excluded. Several of the top co-occurrence clusters appeared to be linked to parvovirus B19, influenza, CMV and Epstein-Barr virus, according to a later analysis. Strong co-occurrence of HLA alleles, especially DR and DQ, made assigning TCR associations to individual alleles difficult. Cytomegalovirus status was reported to be diagnosed by the classifier with high specificity and sensitivity in both the original and validation cohorts. Specific HLA alleles were associated with 15,000 to 20,000 TCR beta sequences at a false discovery rate of 0.05 in a later analysis. Linkage disequilibrium might explain the correlated functional status among segregating V segments, but an unknown experimental factor could not be ruled out. Compared with the roughly 700-donor mean, donors in an Asian-associated ancestry cluster had fewer N-insertions in productive TCRs, according to a later genetic analysis. A later genetic analysis associated a missense DCLRE1C variant with V-gene and J-gene trimming of TCR beta chains, and an independent cohort replicated the association. An earlier analysis of around 500 of the donors showed that most TCR beta V segments appeared in productive rearrangements either about 90% or about 30% of the time, which broadly matched IMGT annotations. In this cohort, only TCR beta chains were sequenced, and detectable features were limited by the absence of alpha or paired-chain data. CMV serostatus was the only immune exposure information available for the cohort. It was suggested by the authors that the approach could potentially be generalized to other disease states and immunological phenotypes. A cluster of highly shared sequence variants was judged likely to be a technical artifact of the sequencing pipeline. A few of the identified cytomegalovirus-associated TCR beta chains were confirmed in vitro to be specific for cytomegalovirus antigens. While some public TCRs were present in many individuals, most TCR sequences turned up only very rarely across donors.

This clone was seen once. No antigen is known for it. Base qualities are not provided; no much larger clone lies one nucleotide away. The library was prepared using the immunoSEQ multiplex PCR assay. A mixture of 60 forward primers for TCR Vbeta segments and 13 reverse primers for TCR Jbeta segments was used in the multiplex PCR. A multiplex PCR assay on genomic DNA amplified the CDR3 region of rearranged TCR beta genes. Amplified TCR beta libraries were sequenced as 87-base-pair reads on the Illumina HiSeq System. As for how the authors treated the data: A later analysis tallied approximately 87 million unique TCR beta chains across the 666 repertoires, and around 12 million of those chains were shared by two or more donors. A nearest-neighbor algorithm error-corrected the raw reads and collapsed the reads into unique sequences, merging closely related sequences to remove PCR and sequencing errors. CDR3 sequences were aligned to IMGT reference sequences to assign V, D and J gene segments. Each retained sequence needed at least a six-nucleotide match to both a V gene segment and a J gene segment. A rearrangement counted as productive if the CDR3 had no stop codons and remained in frame with V and J, and every other rearrangement counted as non-productive. CDR3 was defined by IMGT convention, running from the second conserved V-encoded cysteine to the conserved J-encoded phenylalanine. Sequences without an unambiguous match to a single V gene segment were excluded from the earlier analysis of a few hundred of the donors. An earlier analysis of about 600 of the donors called V segments functional above 56.7% productive rearrangements and segregating when the between-donor standard deviation exceeded 5%. A statistical classification framework was developed to diagnose cytomegalovirus status using the catalog of TCR beta chain sequences. A later analysis assigned V and J genes by comparing TCR nucleotide sequences with IMGT/GENE-DB human TR gene sequences. A later analysis assigned CDR3 sequences and most-parsimonious VDJ recombination scenarios with the TCRdist pipeline. In a later analysis, every TCR beta chain was defined by the combination of its CDR3 amino acid sequence and its V-gene family, and reads without a unique V-gene family were dropped. A later analysis removed 500 to 600 highly shared, low-generation-probability nucleotide sequences to deal with suspected cross-contamination and a sequencing artifact. For each public chain, a later analysis derived a clonal expansion index from normalized ranks of inferred template counts within each repertoire. In a later analysis, generation probabilities were computed with a VDJ recombination model fitted to out-of-frame rearrangements, and the resulting probabilities were checked against IGoR. In a later analysis, hypergeometric tests were used to score TCR-TCR, TCR-HLA and TCR-CMV co-occurrence, with a repertoire-size bias correction applied to TCR pairs. To estimate false discovery rates, a later analysis permuted the HLA or CMV assignments 20 times. In a later analysis, co-occurring TCRs were grouped using DBSCAN, with TCRdist sequence similarity added in when clustering inside HLA-allele-positive subsets. Co-occurrence clustering excluded repertoires with fewer than 30,000 or more than 120,000 public chains, plus five with anomalous nucleotide sharing. TCRdb retrieved this table from immuneACCESS and kept in-frame rearrangements only. Not all clones are present; in checked studies, unresolved V genes account for under half, and no reason is known for the remainder. V and J calls and clone size are as listed in that table; D and trimming were resolved from the DNA. The sample table holds 150,000 to 200,000 clones, of which more than 65% were seen once. The ten biggest clones cover approximately 5.4% of the sample.

The cohort consisted of fewer than 700 healthy bone marrow donors. At the time of sampling, all cohort members were nominally healthy, though unrecorded immune exposures were likely present. The donor tested CMV seropositive, placing the donor among the approximately 310 seropositive members of the cohort. A peripheral blood sample was provided by each donor, and peripheral blood mononuclear cells were used for TCR beta sequencing. Genomic DNA was extracted from the blood cell samples with the Qiagen DNeasy Blood Extraction Kit. Per the germline V gene, SGHAT is the CDR1 and FQNNGV is the CDR2. Its CDR3 holds 15 amino acids, cysteine through phenylalanine. The entry retains the CDR3 DNA only, 45 bases that are in frame from base 1. V and J lose 1 base and 6 bases, and a span of 13 bases separates them.

The sequence is built from TRBV11-2 and TRBJ2-1; 5 matching bases give a weak D call of TRBD1. The receptor's source is a woman aged 25 to 45 in good health and CMV-seropositive. The material sequenced was PBMCs. CDR3 loop: CASSLGQGPVNEQFF. The bases read TGTGCCAGCAGCTTAGGGCAGGGCCCGGTCAATGAGCAGTTCTTC.